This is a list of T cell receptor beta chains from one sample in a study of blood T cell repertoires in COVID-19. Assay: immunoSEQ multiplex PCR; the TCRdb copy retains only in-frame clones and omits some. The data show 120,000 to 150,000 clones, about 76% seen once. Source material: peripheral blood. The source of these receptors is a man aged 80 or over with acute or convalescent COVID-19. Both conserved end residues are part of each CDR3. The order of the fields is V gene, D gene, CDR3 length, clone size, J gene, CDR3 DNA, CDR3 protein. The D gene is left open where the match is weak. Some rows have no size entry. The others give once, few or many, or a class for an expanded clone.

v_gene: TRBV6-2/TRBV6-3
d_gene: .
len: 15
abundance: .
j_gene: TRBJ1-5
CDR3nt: TGTGCCAGCAGCCAGGAGTTGGGCGGGAATCAGCCCCAGCATTTT
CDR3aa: CASSQELGGNQPQHF

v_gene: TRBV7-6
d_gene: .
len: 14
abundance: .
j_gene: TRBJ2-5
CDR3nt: TGTGCCAGCAGCTTAGTGGGAGTCCAAGAGACCCAGTACTTC
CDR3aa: CASSLVGVQETQYF

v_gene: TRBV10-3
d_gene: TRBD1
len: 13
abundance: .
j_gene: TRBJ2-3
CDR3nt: TGTGCCACGATGACAGGGGAGATCGGTACGCAGTATTTT
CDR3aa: CATMTGEIGTQYF

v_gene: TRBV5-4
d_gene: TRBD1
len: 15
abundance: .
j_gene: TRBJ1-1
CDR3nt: TGTGCCAGCAGCTCCGCCCCGACAGGGACCACTGAAGCTTTCTTT
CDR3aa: CASSSAPTGTTEAFF

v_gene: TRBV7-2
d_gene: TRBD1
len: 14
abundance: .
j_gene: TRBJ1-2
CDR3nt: TGTGCCAGCAGCTTAGATCCGACAGGGGGCGGCTACACCTTC
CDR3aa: CASSLDPTGGGYTF

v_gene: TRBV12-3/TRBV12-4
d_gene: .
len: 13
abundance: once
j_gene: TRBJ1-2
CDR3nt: TGTGCCAGCACTCGGGAGGGGGTCTATGGCTACACCTTC
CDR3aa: CASTREGVYGYTF

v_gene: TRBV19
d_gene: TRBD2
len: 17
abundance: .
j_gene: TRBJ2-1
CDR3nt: TGTGCCAGTAGTACTCGGACTAGCGGGGTGTCTAACAATGAGCAGTTCTTC
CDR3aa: CASSTRTSGVSNNEQFF

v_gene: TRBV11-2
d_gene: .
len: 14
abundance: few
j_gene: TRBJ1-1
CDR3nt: TGTGCCAGCAGCTTAGATGGGCAGTACACTGAAGCTTTCTTT
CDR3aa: CASSLDGQYTEAFF

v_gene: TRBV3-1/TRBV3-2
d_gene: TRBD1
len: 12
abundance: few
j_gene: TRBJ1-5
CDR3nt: TGTGCCAGCAGCCAGGCGGACAGGGGATTGCATTTT
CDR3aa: CASSQADRGLHF

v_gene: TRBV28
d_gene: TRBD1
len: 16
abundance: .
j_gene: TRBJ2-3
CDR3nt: TGTGCCAGCAGTCAAACGACAGGGATTCGCACAGATACGCAGTATTTT
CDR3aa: CASSQTTGIRTDTQYF

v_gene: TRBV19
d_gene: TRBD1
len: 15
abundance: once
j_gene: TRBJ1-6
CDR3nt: TGTGCCAGTAGTATAGATCGGGACAGGGATTCACCCCTCCACTTT
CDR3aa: CASSIDRDRDSPLHF

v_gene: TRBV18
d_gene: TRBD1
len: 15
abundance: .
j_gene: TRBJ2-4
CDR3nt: TGTGCCAGCTCACTCCAGGGGGCTTTCCAAAACATTCAGTACTTC
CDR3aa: CASSLQGAFQNIQYF

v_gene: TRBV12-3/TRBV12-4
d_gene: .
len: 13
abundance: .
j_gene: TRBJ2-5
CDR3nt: TGTGCCAGCAGTTTTGGGTCAGCGGGGACCCAGTACTTC
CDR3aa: CASSFGSAGTQYF

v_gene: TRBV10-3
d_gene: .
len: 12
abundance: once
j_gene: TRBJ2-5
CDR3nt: TGTGCCATCAGTGACAGGGAAGAGACCCAGTACTTC
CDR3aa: CAISDREETQYF